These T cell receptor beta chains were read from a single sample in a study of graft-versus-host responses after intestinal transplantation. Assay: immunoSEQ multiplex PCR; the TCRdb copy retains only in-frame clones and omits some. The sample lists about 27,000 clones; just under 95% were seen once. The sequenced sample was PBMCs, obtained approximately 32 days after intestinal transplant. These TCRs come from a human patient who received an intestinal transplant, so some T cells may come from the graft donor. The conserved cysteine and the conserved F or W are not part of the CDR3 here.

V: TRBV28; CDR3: AIQRKTPGQETQY
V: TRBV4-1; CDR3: ASSQDKGYEQY
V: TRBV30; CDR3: AFIRTGGYGEQY
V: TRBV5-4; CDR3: ASSLRSPPHNEQF
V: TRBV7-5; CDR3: ARSLAVYTGELF
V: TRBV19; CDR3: ASREPGGGTGELF
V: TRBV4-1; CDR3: ASSQGNTEAF
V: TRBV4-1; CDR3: ASSLNQGAGNTGELF
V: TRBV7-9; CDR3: ASRSGVGYT
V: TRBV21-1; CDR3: ASRGPGGGRETQY
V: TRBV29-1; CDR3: SVGQGVAQPQH
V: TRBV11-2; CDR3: ASSLPRGLAGSYEQY
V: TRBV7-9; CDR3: ASSLGPSGRAQETQY
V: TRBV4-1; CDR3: ASSQVESLAGGLNEQF
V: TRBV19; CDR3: ASSPLTGASSGANVLT
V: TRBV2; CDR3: ASSEARWGSAYGYT
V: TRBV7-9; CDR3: ASSLGGREETQY
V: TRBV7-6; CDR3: ASSFLAGAGTYEQY
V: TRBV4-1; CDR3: ASSQDAGHTNTGELF
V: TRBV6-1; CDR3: ASSEVGGGTTNEKLF
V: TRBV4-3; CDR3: ASSQTGITEAF
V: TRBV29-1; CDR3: SVGFVGRRSYEQY
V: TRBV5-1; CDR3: ASSSVPGNSPLH
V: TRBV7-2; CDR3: ASSYYSGGSYEQY
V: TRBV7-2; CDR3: ASSFGGSYNEQF
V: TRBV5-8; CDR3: ASSQDRGNNQPQH
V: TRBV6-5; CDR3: ASSYSGTSGTEQY
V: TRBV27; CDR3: ASSFRPYEQY
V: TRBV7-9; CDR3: ASSLASDTQY
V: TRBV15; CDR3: ATSSVRESTDTQY
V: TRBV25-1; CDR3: ASSREDPAVYGYT
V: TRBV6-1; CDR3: ASSEWTGALAEQY
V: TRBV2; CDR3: ASTEPGQGDEQY
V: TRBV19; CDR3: ASRGPLPLQQY
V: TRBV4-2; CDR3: ASSQRTGANTGELF
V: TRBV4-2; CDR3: ASSQAPGLPLFPNTGELF
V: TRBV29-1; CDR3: SVEVQLAKNYNEQF
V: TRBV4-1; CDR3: ASSQVGGARGNTIY
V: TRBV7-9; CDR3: ASGIYEQY
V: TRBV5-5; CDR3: ASSLTGSSYEQY
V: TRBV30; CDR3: AWRNGREFYNSPLH
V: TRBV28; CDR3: ASSGESTGVRETQY
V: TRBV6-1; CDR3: ASSDPRTGGSYEQY
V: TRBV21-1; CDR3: ASIPILWGGENEQF
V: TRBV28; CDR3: ASSSGTGGGNTIY
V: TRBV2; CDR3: ASSEGLAVTDTQY
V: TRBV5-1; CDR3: ASSWGSDSPLH
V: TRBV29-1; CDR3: STGGRRASSTDTQY
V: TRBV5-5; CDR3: ASSYYGTGDGYT
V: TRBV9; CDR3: ASTLQPTSSYNEQF
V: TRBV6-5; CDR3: ASSANLPGLIEQY
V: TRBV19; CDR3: ASTRRGSNTEAF
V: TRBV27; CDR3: ASSSMGDGQFLTRKQF
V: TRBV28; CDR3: ASSTPKNIQY
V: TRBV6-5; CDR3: ASSPSEGYTGELF
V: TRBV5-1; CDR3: ASSLDGQVNTEAF
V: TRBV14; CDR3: ASSQDSGRALGDTQY
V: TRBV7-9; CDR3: ASSPEGPYSPLH
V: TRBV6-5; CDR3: ASSYSRVTATYEQY
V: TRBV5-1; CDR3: ASSLRDSSYEQY